This passage covers 9 T cell receptor beta chains from one sample sequenced in a study of T cell responses to AZD1222 COVID-19 vaccine. Using immunoSEQ multiplex PCR, the repertoire was profiled, and TCRdb retains in-frame clones only, with some absent. Of some 140,000 clones in the sample, 90% were seen once. The sequenced sample was peripheral blood, obtained on day 0 of AZD1222 vaccination. These receptor sequences come from an adult in good health.

The V call is TRBV12-3 or TRBV12-4, the J call TRBJ2-7, with D perhaps matching TRBD1 or TRBD2 (5 bases each). The CDR3 covers 13 residues. Trimming stripped 6 bases from V and 5 bases from J, with 14 bases between. As DNA, the CDR3 is TGTGCCAGCAGCGAAAACCCGGGGCACGAGCAGTACTTC. Protein product: CASSENPGHEQYF.

A few counts support this clone. V gene TRBV6-5 combines with J gene TRBJ1-1; D is possibly TRBD1 (6 bases). Trimming shortened V by 6 bases and J by 2 bases, and 13 bases separated the two germline ends. CDR3 size: 14 residues. Looked up from germline, CDR1 is MNHEY and CDR2 is SVGAGI. The CDR3 region is CASRLDRRNTEAFF. For the CDR3, the DNA is TGTGCCAGCAGGCTCGACAGGCGCAACACTGAAGCTTTCTTT.

This clone was observed a single time. This chain links TRBV5-1 with TRBJ1-3, with 8 positions matching TRBD1. The V gene's germline CDR1 is SGHRS and CDR2 YFSETQ. This CDR3 contains 15 residues. V gave up 3 bases and J gave up 4 bases; unmatched junction bases: 6. The CDR3 is CASSSQGAGGNTIYF. CDR3 nucleotides: TGCGCCAGCAGCTCTCAGGGGGCTGGGGGAAACACCATATATTTT.

The J gene is TRBJ2-7, the V gene TRBV18; 10 nucleotides agree with TRBD2. V gave up 3 bases and J gave up 0 bases; unmatched junction bases: 8. CDR1 and CDR2 from the germline V gene are KGHSH and LQKENI. This CDR3 comprises 17 residues. CDR3 in amino acids: CASSPTRLAGPSYEQYF. DNA for the CDR3: TGTGCCAGCTCACCCACGAGACTAGCGGGCCCCTCCTACGAGCAGTACTTC.

This clone was detected only a few times. The rearrangement uses TRBV5-4 and TRBJ2-1; D unresolved. This CDR3 contains 13 residues. V lost 0 bases to trimming and J lost 4 bases, with 5 bases between them. The germline V gene has CDR1 SGHNT and CDR2 YYREEE (reference sequence). The CDR3 reads CASSLVGYNEQFF. DNA for the CDR3: TGTGCCAGCAGCTTGGTGGGGTACAATGAGCAGTTCTTC. The entire variable domain, with the rest obtained from reference TRBV5-4 and TRBJ2-1, is as follows: ETGVTQSPTHLIKTRGQQVTLRCSSQSGHNTVSWYQQALGQGPQFIFQYYREEENGRGNFPPRFSGLQFPNYSSELNVNALELDDSALYLCASSLVGYNEQFFGPGTRLTVL.

This clone has only one observation. As DNA, the CDR3 is TGTGCCAGTAGTAAGGGCAGCCATAACTACGAGCAGTACTTC. Translated: CASSKGSHNYEQYF. The chain combines TRBV19 with TRBJ2-7, with D hard to call. CDR3 length equals 14 residues. V dropped 4 bases and J dropped 3 bases, with 13 bases sitting between them. CDR1 LNHDA and CDR2 SQIVND come from the germline V gene (reference sequence).

The rearrangement links TRBV4-2 to TRBJ2-7; 7 bases align to TRBD2. Germline CDR1 LGHNA, CDR2 YNFKEQ. With 0 bases clipped from V and 0 bases from J, the junction kept 5 bases outside the gene matches. This CDR3 has 16 residues. CDR3 in DNA: TGTGCCAGCAGCCAAGAGCGGGGGTCTAGCTCCTACGAGCAGTACTTC. Translation: CASSQERGSSSYEQYF.

CDR3: CASSLSQGQPKNTGELFF. CDR3 in DNA: TGTGCCAGCAGTTTATCGCAGGGACAGCCTAAGAACACCGGGGAGCTGTTTTTT. The rearrangement links TRBV28 to TRBJ2-2; 7 bases are a match to TRBD1. The junction had 9 bases not matched to a gene; V was cut back by 1 base and J by 1 base. CDR1 and CDR2 from the germline V gene are MDHEN and SYDVKM. The CDR3 is made up of 18 amino acids.

The chain uses TRBV21-1 and TRBJ2-7; TRBD2 is the table's D call and was not checked against the DNA. TRBV21-1 is shown as a pseudogene. The CDR3 is 15 amino acids. CDR3 in DNA: TGTGCCAGCTGTATCCCTCCTAGCGGGAACCACGAGCAGTACTTC. This translates into CASCIPPSGNHEQYF.